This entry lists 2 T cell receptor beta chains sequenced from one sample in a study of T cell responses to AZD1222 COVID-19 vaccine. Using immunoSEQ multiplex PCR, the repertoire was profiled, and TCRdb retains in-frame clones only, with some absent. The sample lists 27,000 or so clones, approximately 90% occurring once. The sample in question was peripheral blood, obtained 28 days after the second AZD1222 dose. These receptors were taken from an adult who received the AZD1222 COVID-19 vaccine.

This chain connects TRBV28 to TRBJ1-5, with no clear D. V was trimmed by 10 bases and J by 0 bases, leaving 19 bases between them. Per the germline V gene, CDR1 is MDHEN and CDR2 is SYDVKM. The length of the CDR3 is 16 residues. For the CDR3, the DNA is TGTGCCACGAGGCCAGGCCCCTTCTATAGCAATCAGCCCCAGCATTTT. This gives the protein CATRPGPFYSNQPQHF.

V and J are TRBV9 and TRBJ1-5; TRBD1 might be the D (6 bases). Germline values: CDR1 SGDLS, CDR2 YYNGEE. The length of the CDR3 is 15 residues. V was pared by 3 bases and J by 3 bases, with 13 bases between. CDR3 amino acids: CASSANTGYNQPQHF. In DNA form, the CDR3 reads TGTGCCAGCAGCGCCAACACAGGGTACAATCAGCCCCAGCATTTT.